The TCR beta chain described here comes from a study of breast tumors, draining lymph nodes, adjacent tissues. General study points: Tumor and nontumor repertoires were significantly more similar in luminal-like than in basal-like breast cancer.

The lymph nodes were axillary draining lymph nodes from breast cancer patients. TCRdb passed the multiplex PCR reads through MiXCR, listing each CDR3 protein once. The data contain tens of thousands of distinct CDR3 sequences, approximately 28% of them seen just once; the ten biggest clones take up over 8%. Details on this clonotype: What it recognizes is unknown. The final CDR3 position lacks the conserved phenylalanine or tryptophan, pointing to a likely read error.

The germline V gene has CDR1 MDHEN and CDR2 SYDVKM. V lost 5 bases and J 0 bases, leaving 14 bases between the germline ends. CDR3 length: 16 amino acids. V is TRBV28 and J is TRBJ2-1, with D perhaps TRBD1 (6 bases). The source material was axillary lymph node tissue. The source of this sequence is a female donor with breast cancer. Some clones in this sample may be carry-over from other donors' samples. The CDR3 loop reads CASSATGVRSYNEQFL. DNA of the CDR3: TGTGCCAGCAGTGCGACAGGAGTTCGCTCCTACAATGAGCAGTTCCTC.